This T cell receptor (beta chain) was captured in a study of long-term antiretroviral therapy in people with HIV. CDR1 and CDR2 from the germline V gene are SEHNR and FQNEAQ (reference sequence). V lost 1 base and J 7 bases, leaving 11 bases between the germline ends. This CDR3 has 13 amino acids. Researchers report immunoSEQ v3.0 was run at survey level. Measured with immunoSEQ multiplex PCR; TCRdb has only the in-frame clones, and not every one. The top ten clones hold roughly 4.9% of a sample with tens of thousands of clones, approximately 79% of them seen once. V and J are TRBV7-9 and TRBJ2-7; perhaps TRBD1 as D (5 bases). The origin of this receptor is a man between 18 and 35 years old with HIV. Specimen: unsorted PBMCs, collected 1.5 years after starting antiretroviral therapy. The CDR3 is CASSLVGAREQYF. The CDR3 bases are TGTGCCAGCAGCTTAGTAGGGGCGCGGGAGCAGTACTTC.